The present entry profiles one T cell receptor (beta chain) with its context. Its specificity is not known. This entry is derived from a study of CD8 T cells in ankylosing spondylitis. Via MiXCR, TCRdb re-called the 5' RACE reads, giving one row per CDR3 protein. There are around 390,000 distinct CDR3 sequences in the sample; about 20% occur only once, and about a sixth lies in the top ten. Findings and limits, study-wide: According to the report, clones linked to the disease were significantly enriched in matched synovial fluid samples taken from ankylosing spondylitis patients. For ankylosing spondylitis blood, a TCR beta motif of seven to nine highly homologous variants appeared characteristic. In peripheral blood, disease-linked CD8+ clones occurred at relatively low frequencies.

Sequenced input: blood, either unsorted or a sorted T cell fraction (not recorded which). The origin of this receptor is a male donor with ankylosing spondylitis.

Here the CDR3 DNA reads TGTGCCAGCAGCATAAGACATGAGCAGTTCTTC. Encoded protein: CASSIRHEQFF. The chain carries TRBV12-3 or TRBV12-4 and TRBJ2-1; D remains ambiguous. With 6 bases removed from V and 8 bases from J, the gap between germline ends came to 8 bases. The length of the CDR3 is 11 residues.